This T cell receptor (beta chain) was sequenced during a study of spatial heterogeneity in lung cancer. Every TCR cDNA molecule carried a tag that served as a unique molecular identifier. TCRdb reprocessed the 5' RACE reads via MiXCR and lists one record per CDR3 protein. Of approximately 2,900 distinct CDR3 sequences listed, about 17% are singletons. This clonotype ranks as medium-sized. The CDR3 is 13 amino acids. V lost 5 bases to trimming and J lost 1 base, with 7 bases between them. Germline V gene data show CDR1 as SGHNT and CDR2 as YENEEA. The time point denotes: sample taken at primary tumor resection. The study sequenced unsorted whole RNA from tumor, nontumor lung or frozen PBMC.

Here the sequenced sample was normal lung tissue next to the tumor, taken at surgery. The chain couples TRBV11-3 to TRBJ2-3, with D tentatively TRBD1 (6 bases). This sequence was found in a female donor with early-stage non-small cell lung cancer. CDR3 nucleotides: TGTGCCAGCAGCCACAGGGGCACAGATACGCAGTATTTT. It codes for CASSHRGTDTQYF.